This T cell receptor beta chain appears in the sequencing data of a study of T cell changes during pregnancy in multiple sclerosis. V dropped 5 bases and J dropped 5 bases, with 13 bases sitting between them. This CDR3 has 14 residues. Germline V gene lookup returns CDR1 SGHTA and CDR2 FQGTGA. TCRdb's table, derived via immunoSEQ multiplex PCR, lists solely in-frame clones and lacks some. The table has about 71,000 clones, about 92% seen once; the top ten hold 1.2%. The chain couples TRBV7-3 to TRBJ2-4, with D possibly being TRBD2 (7 bases). This specimen was peripheral blood, taken in the third trimester of pregnancy. The receptor's source is a female donor with multiple sclerosis, enrolled in a pregnancy study. CDR3 amino acids: CASSIGGQQNIQYF. CDR3 in DNA: TGTGCCAGCAGCATCGGGGGGCAGCAAAACATTCAGTACTTC.